These T cell receptor beta chains were read from a single sample in a study of T-cell memory formation after mild COVID-19. TCRdb independently ran MiXCR on the 5' RACE reads; one entry per CDR3 protein. Among under 600,000 distinct CDR3 sequences listed, about 22% were seen once. The sequenced material came from PBMCs or a T cell subset sorted from them (not recorded which). All receptors derive from an adult woman who had mild COVID-19 (a few samples of this study predate the infection). Cell type and time point are not known. Each CDR3 is given with its conserved first and last residue. The order of the fields is V gene, CDR3 length, J gene, D gene, clone size, CDR3 DNA, CDR3 protein. A D gene is named only where the DNA matches it firmly. Size values are once, few and many counts, or a class for expanded clones, and some rows have none.

>TRBV18|13|TRBJ2-7|NA|NA
TGTGCCAGCTCACCGGACGGAAGCTACGAGCAGTACTTC
CASSPDGSYEQYF
>TRBV12-3/TRBV12-4|14|TRBJ2-7|NA|few
TGTGCCAGCAGTTTTGGGGGAGGAGGTTACGAGCAGTACTTC
CASSFGGGGYEQYF
>TRBV7-9|17|TRBJ2-2|TRBD2|few
TGTGCCAGCAGCTTAACGACGACTAGCGGGGGCACCGGGGAGCTGTTTTTT
CASSLTTTSGGTGELFF
>TRBV30|12|TRBJ1-2|NA|few
TGTGCCTTGGAAGGCATTATCTATGGCTACACCTTC
CALEGIIYGYTF
>TRBV12-3/TRBV12-4|19|TRBJ2-7|NA|few
TGTGCCAGCAGTTCGGACGGACCTAACGCAGGACAAAGCTCCTACGAGCAGTACTTC
CASSSDGPNAGQSSYEQYF
>TRBV18|13|TRBJ1-1|NA|NA
TGTGCCAGCTCCCTGAAACAGGGCGCTGAAGCTTTCTTT
CASSLKQGAEAFF
>TRBV10-3|13|TRBJ2-5|NA|NA
TGTGCCATCAGCGCGGGACGCCAAGAGACCCAGTACTTC
CAISAGRQETQYF
>TRBV5-1|15|TRBJ1-1|TRBD1|once
TGCGCCAGCAGATTTGGGACAGGATCGAACACTGAAGCTTTCTTT
CASRFGTGSNTEAFF
>TRBV5-1|15|TRBJ2-5|NA|NA
TGCGCCAGCAGTACCCGGGACACCCTTTGGGAGACCCAGTACTTC
CASSTRDTLWETQYF
>TRBV4-1|14|TRBJ2-7|NA|NA
TGCGCCAGCAGCCTGGATCAGGGCTTGAGCCAGCAGTACTTC
CASSLDQGLSQQYF
>TRBV5-4|18|TRBJ1-3|TRBD1|many
TGTGCCAGCACCCTCCAAACCGGGACAGGGCCGACTGGAAACACCATATATTTT
CASTLQTGTGPTGNTIYF
>TRBV6-2/TRBV6-3|17|TRBJ2-6|TRBD2|NA
TGTGCCAGCAGCCTACTAGCGGGAGTCCCTGGGGCCAACGTCCTGACTTTC
CASSLLAGVPGANVLTF
>TRBV24-1|14|TRBJ1-5|NA|many
TGTGCCACCAGTGATTTCGCTGGCAATCAGCCCCAGCATTTT
CATSDFAGNQPQHF
>TRBV4-2|16|TRBJ2-5|TRBD2|many
TGTGCCAGCAGCCAGACCAGCGGGGGGAACCAAGAGACCCAGTACTTC
CASSQTSGGNQETQYF
>TRBV3-1|15|TRBJ2-7|TRBD2|many
TGTGCCAGCAGCCAAGGGCTAGCGGGCCCCTACGAGCAGTACTTC
CASSQGLAGPYEQYF
>TRBV6-4|13|TRBJ2-1|TRBD2|NA
TGTGCCAGCAGTATTTCCCCGGGGGGGCACAAGTTCTTC
CASSISPGGHKFF
>TRBV12-3/TRBV12-4|11|TRBJ2-1|NA|few
TGTGCCAGCAGTTTACGGGTTGAGCAGTTCTTC
CASSLRVEQFF
>TRBV4-3|16|TRBJ2-7|NA|NA
TGCGCCAGCAGCCAAGAGAGAGGACGGACGACCTACGAGCAGTACTTC
CASSQERGRTTYEQYF
>TRBV7-7|15|TRBJ2-1|TRBD2|NA
TGTGCTAGCAGCCCACTAGCGGGGGGCCACAATGAGCAGTTCTTC
CASSPLAGGHNEQFF
>TRBV7-3|15|TRBJ1-2|NA|NA
TGTGCCAGCAGCTCGGGACTGCCAGCTAACTATGGCTACACCTTC
CASSSGLPANYGYTF
>TRBV6-6|17|TRBJ2-2|TRBD2|few
TGTGCCAGCAGTTACCCCAGGAGCGGGGTGAACACCGGGGAGCTGTTTTTT
CASSYPRSGVNTGELFF
>TRBV2|16|TRBJ2-1|NA|NA
TGTGCCAGCAGGGACCGTAAGACGCTGGGTTGGCATGAGCAGTTCTTC
CASRDRKTLGWHEQFF
>TRBV12-3/TRBV12-4|15|TRBJ2-1|TRBD2|many
TGTGCCAGCAGTTCAGGACTAGCGGAGTACAATGAGCAGTTCTTC
CASSSGLAEYNEQFF
>TRBV4-2|17|TRBJ2-1|TRBD2|few
TGTGCCAGCAGCCGAGGAACAGCGGGAGCCCTTCGCAATGAGCAGTTCTTC
CASSRGTAGALRNEQFF
>TRBV5-1|15|TRBJ2-2|NA|few
TGCGCCAGCAGCTTGGAGCCAGCGAACACCGGGGAGCTGTTTTTT
CASSLEPANTGELFF
>TRBV7-2|15|TRBJ2-6|NA|NA
TGTGCCAGCAGCCTAAAAAGCCCTGGGGCCAACGTCCTGACTTTC
CASSLKSPGANVLTF
>TRBV10-3|16|TRBJ2-2|TRBD2|NA
TGTGCCATCAGTGAGTCGATAGCGGGTCCCGGCGGGGAGCTGTTTTTT
CAISESIAGPGGELFF
>TRBV27|16|TRBJ2-3|NA|NA
TGTGCCAGCAGTTTGGCTTGGACCAACCGCCTAGATACGCAGTATTTT
CASSLAWTNRLDTQYF
>TRBV12-3/TRBV12-4|13|TRBJ2-3|NA|NA
TGTGCCAGCAGTTCGTCAGCCAGAGCGACGCAGTATTTT
CASSSSARATQYF
>TRBV20-1|13|TRBJ2-7|NA|NA
TGCAGTGCTAACTACCCTTTTGACTACGAGCAGTACTTC
CSANYPFDYEQYF
>TRBV7-8|16|TRBJ2-7|NA|few
TGTGCCAGCAGACCCACACGGGACCCAGATCGTCGGGAGCAGTACTTC
CASRPTRDPDRREQYF
>TRBV5-4|16|TRBJ2-1|NA|few
TGTGCCAGCAGCCTTTCGTCTAGGATTTCGTACAATGAGCAGTTCTTC
CASSLSSRISYNEQFF
>TRBV3-1|13|TRBJ2-2|NA|many
TGTGCCAGCAGCCAAGGGAACACCGGGGAGCTGTTTTTT
CASSQGNTGELFF
>TRBV12-3/TRBV12-4|15|TRBJ2-2|TRBD2|NA
TGTGCCAGCAGTTTACAAAGCGGGGGTTACGGGGAGCTGTTTTTT
CASSLQSGGYGELFF
>TRBV7-9|16|TRBJ2-1|TRBD2|few
TGTGCCAGCAGCCCAAGGCGGTCTAGCGGGGGCAATGAGCAGTTCTTC
CASSPRRSSGGNEQFF
>TRBV30|13|TRBJ2-7|NA|few
TGTGCCTGGAAGGGACTGCCAAGTGGCGAGCAGTACTTC
CAWKGLPSGEQYF
>TRBV2|15|TRBJ2-3|NA|NA
TGTGCCAGCACTAGGGCAGGGGCAGCGGGAGATACGCAGTATTTT
CASTRAGAAGDTQYF
>TRBV6-6|13|TRBJ2-7|NA|few
TGTGCCAGCACCCTCGGACTGAGTAACGAGCAGTACTTC
CASTLGLSNEQYF
>TRBV12-3/TRBV12-4|14|TRBJ1-6|NA|NA
TGTGCCAGCAGTTTGAAATCAACCGGTTCACCCCTCCACTTT
CASSLKSTGSPLHF